This TCR beta chain is from a study of regulatory T cells in long-lasting Graves disease (dated by TCRdb to the early 2020s). Looking at the study overall: Antithyroid drugs had been taken for less than 3 months by newly diagnosed Graves' disease patients. Peripheral blood TCR sequencing and RNA sequencing compared persistent Graves' disease patients with newly diagnosed Graves' disease patients. The study was registered as a clinical trial and conducted in China. TCR sequencing covered some 13 persistent and around 20 newly diagnosed Graves' disease patients, 33 samples in total.

The label giving this sample's time point can be read as: newly diagnosed GD, antithyroid drugs for less than 3 months. For both TCR sequencing and RNA sequencing, RNA was extracted from PBMCs using TRIzol. Graves' disease was diagnosed according to American Thyroid Association guidelines. Recruitment of patients was carried out at an endocrinology department in Xi'an, China. Each patient gave approximately 9 milliliters of peripheral blood, collected in an EDTA anticoagulant tube. Ficoll Paque Plus density gradient separation was used to isolate PBMCs, and no further T cell sorting was performed. An Agilent 2100 Bioanalyzer and agarose gel were used to check RNA quality, and a NanoDrop 2000 was used to measure RNA concentration. Receptor amplification or capture employed multiplex PCR. The reads were generated on an Illumina HiSeq 4000. CDR3 regions were amplified by Arm-PCR with iRepertoire HTBI primers to construct TCR beta libraries. Before sequencing, the PCR products went through gel purification. As for how the authors treated the data: Gene usage analysis of CDR3 amino acid clonotypes relied on the roughly 58 TRBV and 15 or so TRBJ segments identified across samples. COPE and FqMerger were used to merge filtered high-quality paired reads into contigs. BLAST was used to align contigs to IMGT TRBV, TRBD and TRBJ reference genes, with CDR3 defined following IMGT. Highly expanded clones were defined as clonotypes with a frequency above 0.1%. Shannon entropy was used to measure repertoire diversity, and the Gini coefficient was used to measure V-J evenness. A clonotype was considered public if more than one individual shared it. The raw public data were reprocessed by TCRdb itself: fastp quality trimming at Q25, MiXCR clonotype calling, in-frame beta chains only. Rows merge per CDR3 protein into single entries with the most common DNA and genes. The V and J calls come from TCRdb's annotation, not from the publication. The table for this sample lists roughly 380,000 distinct CDR3 sequences; roughly a sixth of them were counted only once. The ten largest clones represent around a fifth of the sample.

From the germline V gene, CDR1 is SGHTA and CDR2 is FQGTGA. The CDR3 runs 13 amino acids, cysteine and phenylalanine included. Left in the record is the CDR3 DNA by itself, 39 bases read in frame from the first base. The V end loses 5 bases and the J end loses 6 bases, and a stretch of 12 bases separates them. The table lists this clonotype with many counts. No antigen is known for it. There are no base qualities to consult, and no much larger clone falls within one base. General study outcomes and caveats: Persistent disease showed preferential use of TRBV28, TRBJ1-2 and TRBJ2-5, whereas newly diagnosed disease favored TRBV20-1 and TRBJ2-1. Peripheral blood alone was examined, since thyroid tissue, which constituted the primary lesion, could not be accessed. The authors noted that the small sample size was a limitation that may lower accuracy. Patients with persistent disease shared more public clonotypes (over 2,500) than newly diagnosed patients did (approximately 970). Sequencing and analysis were limited to the TCR beta chain. Lower TCR Shannon entropy and fewer highly expanded clones were observed in persistent Graves' disease patients than in newly diagnosed patients, which suggested clonal expansion.

The receptor comes from a female donor with Graves disease. Sequencing was performed on peripheral blood mononuclear cells (PBMCs), taken at new diagnosis, from a patient treated with antithyroid drugs. This chain is built from TRBV7-3 and TRBJ2-3; the D gene is not confidently resolved. The CDR3 reads as follows: CASSPQATDTQYF. The DNA sequence follows: TGTGCCAGCAGCCCACAAGCGACGGATACGCAGTATTTT.